The 14 T cell receptor beta chains below come from one sample, sequenced in a study of cytomegalovirus exposure and HLA in healthy donors. Vbeta (60) and Jbeta (13) primers were used in the PCR. The data were produced by immunoSEQ multiplex PCR, yet TCRdb's version contains in-frame clones alone and is incomplete. The sample includes some 99,000 clones, roughly 63% seen only once; the top ten take about 5.5%. Sample: PBMCs. These receptors were taken from a woman aged 70-85 years in good health and CMV-seropositive.

J is TRBJ2-4 and V is TRBV11-2; a possible D gene is TRBD2 (5 bases). Trimming removed 1 base from V and 7 bases from J, with 5 bases in between. Germline values: CDR1 SGHAT, CDR2 FQNNGV. This CDR3 is built from 12 residues. The CDR3 loop reads CASSLGTNIQYF. The CDR3 DNA reads TGTGCCAGCAGCTTAGGGACTAACATTCAGTACTTC. Filled out from reference TRBV11-2 and TRBJ2-4, the complete variable domain reads EAGVAQSPRYKIIEKRQSVAFWCNPISGHATLYWYQQILGQGPKLLIQFQNNGVVDDSQLPKDRFSAERLKGVDSTLKIQPAKLEDSAVYLCASSLGTNIQYFGAGTRLSVL.

This sequence joins TRBV19 and TRBJ1-3; the D is unclear. The length of the CDR3 is 16 residues. Looked up from germline, CDR1 is LNHDA and CDR2 is SQIVND (reference sequence). V shed 6 bases and J shed 4 bases, with 19 bases lying between them. The CDR3 loop is CASSLLASTGGNTIYF. The CDR3 DNA reads TGTGCCAGTAGCCTTCTAGCGTCTACCGGGGGAAACACCATATATTTT. Full variable domain (missing parts from reference TRBV19 and TRBJ1-3): DGGITQSPKYLFRKEGQNVTLSCEQNLNHDAMYWYRQDPGQGLRLIYYSQIVNDFQKGDIAEGYSVSREKKESFPLTVTSAQKNPTAFYLCASSLLASTGGNTIYFGEGSWLTVV.

The rearrangement uses TRBV6-1 and TRBJ2-5, with 12 bases lining up with TRBD1. Gene TRBJ2-7 matches the end of the DNA better, so the J call may be wrong. The CDR3 totals 18 residues. Germline V gives CDR1 MNHNS, CDR2 SASEGT. The CDR3 sequence: CASSETPGQGARYYEQYF. The CDR3 DNA sequence: TGTGCCAGCAGTGAGACCCCGGGACAGGGGGCTCGCTACTACGAGCAGTACTTC.

This chain connects TRBV10-3 to TRBJ1-3, with D unresolved. The V end lost 2 bases, the J end lost 3 bases, and 17 bases lay between the germline ends. Germline CDR1 and CDR2: ENHRY and SYGVKD. This CDR3 contains 17 residues. The CDR3 sequence is CAISEIGPRGGGNTIYF. CDR3 nucleotides: TGTGCCATCAGTGAGATTGGGCCCCGGGGTGGTGGAAACACCATATATTTT.

V gene TRBV6-5 combines with J gene TRBJ1-1; D not certain. This CDR3 is built from 13 residues. V was trimmed by 6 bases and J by 3 bases, leaving 11 bases between them. Germline V gene data show CDR1 as MNHEY and CDR2 as SVGAGI. The DNA of the CDR3 is TGTGCCAGCAGCCGCCTCCAGGACACTGAAGCTTTCTTT. It encodes CASSRLQDTEAFF.

This chain joins TRBV2 and TRBJ1-1, with 8 nucleotides matching TRBD1. J gave up 3 bases and V 4 bases, and 4 bases lay outside the gene matches. The length of the CDR3 is 14 residues. Germline-derived CDR1 and CDR2 are SNHLY and FYNNEI. The CDR3 spells CASSGRQGYTEAFF. CDR3 bases: TGTGCCAGCAGTGGTAGACAGGGGTACACTGAAGCTTTCTTT.

The chain is built from TRBV6-6 and TRBJ1-3, with D unresolved. The V end lost 10 bases, the J end lost 0 bases, and 10 bases lay between the germline ends. This CDR3 contains 13 residues. Germline CDR1 and CDR2: MNHNY and SVGAGI (reference sequence). Written as DNA, the CDR3 is TGTGCCACCCTATGGAGCTCTGGAAACACCATATATTTT. The encoded protein is CATLWSSGNTIYF.

The chain is built from TRBV7-2 and TRBJ2-7; TRBD2 might be the D (5 bases). V gave up 4 bases and J gave up 0 bases, with 7 bases separating them. Germline CDR1 is SGHTA and CDR2 is FQGNSA. CDR3 length equals 13 residues. The CDR3 DNA reads TGTGCCAGCAGCTCTACTAGCTCCTACGAGCAGTACTTC. Protein product: CASSSTSSYEQYF. Based on the CDR3 plus reference TRBV7-2 and TRBJ2-7, the full variable domain is GAGVSQSPSNKVTEKGKDVELRCDPISGHTALYWYRQSLGQGLEFLIYFQGNSAPDKSGLPSDRFSAERTGGSVSTLTIQRTQQEDSAVYLCASSSTSSYEQYFGPGTRLTVT.

V is TRBV11-1 and J is TRBJ2-5; TRBD1 matches 7 bases. CDR1 and CDR2 from the germline V gene are SGHAT and FQDESV (reference sequence). The CDR3 sequence is 17 residues long. After removal of 7 bases from V and 0 bases from J, the junction contained 14 bases not matched to a gene. CDR3 region: CASNNALGQTYQETQYF. The CDR3 nucleotides read TGTGCCAGCAACAATGCGTTGGGACAGACGTACCAAGAGACCCAGTACTTC.

Only a few counts were recorded for this clone. The chain combines TRBV5-1 with TRBJ1-4, with D maybe TRBD1 (6 bases). The V end was cut by 4 bases, the J end by 5 bases, with 12 bases between. The germline V gene has CDR1 SGHRS and CDR2 YFSETQ. The CDR3 sequence is 14 residues long. CDR3 sequence: CASSPGQINEKLFF. CDR3 in DNA: TGCGCCAGCAGCCCCGGACAGATCAATGAAAAACTGTTTTTT.

The chain is built from TRBV19 and TRBJ1-5; maybe TRBD1 (6 bases). The CDR3 contains 13 residues. Germline V gene lookup returns CDR1 LNHDA and CDR2 SQIVND (reference sequence). V gave up 5 bases and J gave up 2 bases, with 7 bases separating them. DNA of the CDR3: TGTGCCAGTAGTGGACAGCGCAATCAGCCCCAGCATTTT. Amino acids: CASSGQRNQPQHF.

The CDR3, as DNA: TGTGCCAGTAGTAATTCAGCGGGGGAGAGCTCCTACAATGAGCAGTTCTTC. Translation: CASSNSAGESSYNEQFF. The genes are TRBV19 and TRBJ2-1; 8 nucleotides line up with TRBD2. The CDR3 has 17 amino acids. CDR1 and CDR2 (germline): LNHDA, SQIVND (reference sequence). With V trimmed by 4 bases and J by 0 bases, 8 bases remained unmatched.

This rearrangement joins TRBV14 to TRBJ2-1; D remains ambiguous. The V end lost 1 base, the J end lost 0 bases, and 10 bases lay between the germline ends. Germline CDR1 reads SGHDN; CDR2 reads FVKESK. CDR3 size: 16 residues. The CDR3 sequence: CASSQVVYSSYNEQFF. The CDR3 DNA reads TGTGCCAGCAGCCAAGTGGTGTACAGCTCCTACAATGAGCAGTTCTTC.

This chain joins TRBV10-3 and TRBJ2-1; 7 bases are shared with TRBD1. This CDR3 has 13 amino acids. CDR1 is ENHRY and CDR2 is SYGVKD in the germline V gene. Trimming removed 6 bases from V and 9 bases from J; junction bases left unmatched: 8. The CDR3 sequence: CAISGQERGEQFF. CDR3 bases: TGTGCCATCAGCGGACAGGAGAGGGGTGAGCAGTTCTTC.